This is a list of T cell receptor beta chains from one sample in a study of blood T cell repertoires in COVID-19. TCRdb's copy holds only in-frame clones and misses some; the assay was immunoSEQ multiplex PCR. This sample yields about 60,000 clones, of which around 85% are seen a single time; roughly 18% belongs to the top ten. Sequencing used peripheral blood. The receptors originated from a human donor in a cohort sampled during active COVID-19. Each CDR3 is given with its conserved first and last residue. D genes are given only for firm matches. Clone size is given for some rows only: seen once, a few or many times, or a class if the clone is expanded.

J,D,V,size,CDR3,DNA
TRBJ1-6,NA,TRBV3-1/TRBV3-2,NA,CASSQKAVEGNSPLHF,TGTGCCAGCAGCCAAAAAGCAGTGGAGGGAAATTCACCCCTCCACTTT
TRBJ1-1,NA,TRBV7-2,NA,CASSLDPGENTEAFF,TGTGCCAGCAGCTTAGATCCAGGGGAGAACACTGAAGCTTTCTTT
TRBJ2-2,TRBD1,TRBV10-3,NA,CAIRRGTENTGELFF,TGTGCCATCAGGAGGGGGACAGAGAACACCGGGGAGCTGTTTTTT
TRBJ2-2,TRBD2,TRBV5-6,NA,CASSLELAGGLAGELFF,TGTGCCAGCAGCTTGGAGCTAGCGGGAGGACTTGCCGGGGAGCTGTTTTTT
TRBJ2-5,NA,TRBV12-3/TRBV12-4,few,CASRGVGGETQYF,TGTGCCAGCAGGGGGGTAGGGGGAGAGACCCAGTACTTC
TRBJ2-1,NA,TRBV9,NA,CASSVGHPSYNEQFF,TGTGCCAGCAGCGTAGGACACCCGTCCTACAATGAGCAGTTCTTC
TRBJ1-1,TRBD1,TRBV4-1,NA,CASSQESTGVRTEAFF,TGCGCCAGCAGCCAAGAATCGACAGGGGTGAGGACTGAAGCTTTCTTT
TRBJ2-5,NA,TRBV18,NA,CASSEAQETQYF,TGTGCCAGCTCAGAAGCTCAAGAGACCCAGTACTTC
TRBJ1-5,TRBD1,TRBV5-1,NA,CASSWDRYSNQPQHF,TGCGCCAGCAGCTGGGACAGGTACAGCAATCAGCCCCAGCATTTT
TRBJ2-7,TRBD1,TRBV9,NA,CASSVGDREFYEQYF,TGTGCCAGCAGCGTAGGGGACAGGGAGTTCTACGAGCAGTACTTC
TRBJ1-2,NA,TRBV7-2,few,CASSLGGHSYGYTF,TGTGCCAGCAGCTTAGGTGGACATAGCTATGGCTACACCTTC
TRBJ2-7,NA,TRBV7-8,NA,CASSLYLRGEQYF,TGTGCCAGCAGCTTATACCTCAGGGGCGAGCAGTACTTC
TRBJ2-5,TRBD2,TRBV4-1,NA,CASSPVGAGGGYQETQYF,TGCGCCAGCAGCCCCGTAGGAGCGGGGGGCGGGTACCAAGAGACCCAGTACTTC
TRBJ2-5,TRBD1,TRBV7-8,NA,CASSWTGVPSETQYF,TGTGCCAGCAGCTGGACAGGGGTCCCCTCAGAGACCCAGTACTTC
TRBJ1-2,NA,TRBV28,NA,CASSNSPNGYTF,TGTGCCAGCAGCAACAGTCCGAATGGCTACACCTTC
TRBJ1-2,TRBD1,TRBV29-1,NA,CSAVPGGDYGYTF,TGCAGCGCCGTTCCAGGGGGAGATTATGGCTACACCTTC
TRBJ2-1,TRBD2,TRBV28,NA,CASSAQGRGEYNEQFF,TGTGCCAGCAGTGCTCAAGGGCGGGGGGAGTACAATGAGCAGTTCTTC
TRBJ2-2,TRBD2,TRBV7-6,NA,CASSLQAGAHTGELFF,TGTGCCAGCAGCTTACAAGCGGGGGCCCACACCGGGGAGCTGTTTTTT
TRBJ2-5,TRBD1,TRBV5-6,NA,CASSEQGMETQYF,TGTGCCAGCAGCGAACAGGGGATGGAGACCCAGTACTTC
TRBJ2-1,TRBD2,TRBV10-2,NA,CASSSSGGANEQFF,TGCGCCAGCAGTAGTAGCGGGGGGGCCAATGAGCAGTTCTTC
TRBJ1-2,NA,TRBV30,NA,CAWSGGYGYTF,TGTGCCTGGAGTGGAGGCTATGGCTACACCTTC
TRBJ1-1,NA,TRBV11-3,NA,CASSPWGAEAFF,TGTGCCAGCAGCCCCTGGGGGGCTGAAGCTTTCTTT
TRBJ2-2,NA,TRBV27,NA,CASSRRENTGELFF,TGTGCCAGCAGCCGCCGGGAAAACACCGGGGAGCTGTTTTTT
TRBJ1-1,NA,TRBV10-3,once,CAIGGGVTEAFF,TGTGCCATCGGGGGGGGTGTTACTGAAGCTTTCTTT
TRBJ1-2,NA,TRBV10-1,few,CASSESNGYGYTF,TGCGCCAGCAGTGAGTCGAACGGCTATGGCTACACCTTC
TRBJ2-5,NA,TRBV7-2,NA,CATAPSLGALETQYF,TGTGCCACCGCCCCCTCCTTAGGGGCCTTGGAGACCCAGTACTTC